The 8 T cell receptor delta chains below come from one sample, sequenced in a study of γδ T cells in repeated Plasmodium falciparum infection. TCRdb re-identified clones in the multiplex PCR reads via CATT. This table holds 75,000 to 95,000 delta-chain clones, over 0.75% found once. Gammadelta T cells were flow-sorted from PBMC into Vgamma9/Vdelta2+ and Vdelta2-negative populations for bulk analysis. Sequenced sample: gamma-delta T cells from blood. The receptors were sampled from a pool of human donors (malaria-infected and uninfected, not separated).

This clone was counted only a few times. TCRdb records a much larger clone's protein for this DNA, with a difference at residue 14 that likely arises from a read error; the protein given is the translation of the DNA. The chain links TRDV1 to TRDJ1; TRDD2 is a possible D gene (9 bases). In the absence of a J gene in TCRdb, the DNA was matched to germline to assign it here. Germline values: CDR1 TSWWSYY, CDR2 QGS. The ends were cut back, 3 bases at V and 1 base at J, with 27 bases in the middle. There are 20 residues in the CDR3. DNA of the CDR3: TGTGCTCTTGGGGACCTTCCTACGTCCTGGGGGACCCTCCTCACCGATAAACTCATCTTT. This sequence encodes CALGDLPTSWGTLLTDKLIF.

In this sample, this clone turned up a few times. The translation of this DNA and the TCRdb protein of a much larger clone differ at residue 6, probably owing to a read error; the protein shown here is translated from the DNA. The rearrangement uses TRDV2 and TRDJ3; 9 positions agree with TRDD3. The J gene was not available in TCRdb and was assigned here by matching the DNA to germline segments. The germline CDR1 and CDR2 sequences are GEAIGNYY and EKD. CDR3 length equals 24 residues. Trimming removed 0 bases from V and 0 bases from J; junction bases left unmatched: 20. As DNA, the CDR3 is TGTGCCTGTGACACCGGGGTCTTCAACTGGGGGACAACGCGTGACTCCTGGGACACCCGACAGATGTTTTTC. The encoded protein is CACDTGVFNWGTTRDSWDTRQMFF.

Regarding this clone: The protein TCRdb lists belongs to a much larger clone and differs from this DNA's translation at residue 19, which points to a read error; the protein shown is made from the DNA. V gene assignment gives TRDV2, but the J gene was left uncalled. This CDR3 contains 21 residues. The germline V gene has CDR1 GEAIGNYY and CDR2 EKD. The CDR3 DNA is TGTGCCTGTGACACCGTCGACGCTCACGCCTTTAGCTCCTGGGACACCCGACAGACGTTTTTC. Its translation is CACDTVDAHAFSSWDTRQTFF.

This clone has only a few counts. TCRdb has a much larger clone's protein, which differs at residue 7 from the translation of this DNA, likely because of a read error; what is shown is the protein translated from the DNA. V and J are TRDV2 and TRDJ1; 9 nucleotides agree with TRDD3. TCRdb records no J gene; here it was assigned by comparing the DNA to germline. J was trimmed by 0 bases and V by 0 bases; bases with no gene match: 10. CDR1 and CDR2 from the germline V gene are GEAIGNYY and EKD. The CDR3 length is 18 residues. The CDR3 nucleotides read TGTGCCTGTGACACCGTAAGGGGGGATACTCTGTACACCGATAAACTCATCTTT. It encodes CACDTVRGDTLYTDKLIF.

This clone has at least ten counts. A far larger clone is one base from this, pointing to a likely read error. At the DNA level, this CDR3 is encoded by other sequences in the same sample as well. The chain recombines TRDV3 with TRDJ1, with 11 bases fitting TRDD3. Germline values: CDR1 TVYSNPD, CDR2 GDNSRS (reference sequence). Trimming at V came to 4 bases and at J to 0 bases, leaving 28 bases not matched to a gene. The CDR3 has 22 residues. The CDR3, as DNA: TGTGCCTGCAAACTTCCTATCCCCTCGTACTGGGGGATAAGGGTGGACACCGATAAACTCATCTTT. Its translation: CACKLPIPSYWGIRVDTDKLIF. The whole variable domain, filled in from reference TRDV3 and TRDJ1, reads CDKVTQSSPDQTVASGSEVVLLCTYDTVYSNPDLFWYRIRPDYSFQFVFYGDNSRSEGADFTQGRFSVKHILTQKAFHLVISPVRTEDSATYYCACKLPIPSYWGIRVDTDKLIFGKGTRVTVEP.

This clone has more than one count but fewer than ten. This likely stems from a read error, as it lies one base from a far larger clone. This same CDR3 is encoded by further DNA sequences in the sample. The CDR3 region has the DNA TGTGCTGTGTCAAATACTGGGGGATATTACACCGATAAACTCATCTTT. Translation gives CAVSNTGGYYTDKLIF. The J gene is TRDJ1, the V gene TRAV36/DV7; 11 bases fit TRDD3. The J gene, not given by TCRdb, was assigned here from a germline match of the nucleotide sequence. CDR3 length: 16 amino acids. Trimming cost V 4 bases and J 0 bases; bases outside gene matches: 8. Germline assignment: CDR1 VTNFRS and CDR2 LTSSGIE (reference sequence).

In its sample, this clone ranks as medium-sized (0.01 to 0.1%). The rearrangement joins TRDV2 to TRDJ3, with a weak D call TRDD3 (5 bases). V was clipped by 0 bases and J by 0 bases, with 11 bases between them. CDR3 length equals 18 residues. Germline assignment: CDR1 GEAIGNYY and CDR2 EKD. The CDR3 nucleotides read TGTGCCTGTGACACCGAAGGGGACCACTCCTGGGACACCCGACAGATGTTTTTC. It specifies CACDTEGDHSWDTRQMFF.

This clone was picked up a small number of times. A far larger clone is one base from this, pointing to a likely read error. In the same sample, other DNA sequences code for this CDR3. J is TRDJ1 and V is TRDV1; 10 bases match TRDD3. TCRdb lists no J gene, so it was determined here by aligning the DNA to germline. CDR1 is TSWWSYY, CDR2 QGS, per germline. This CDR3 spans 25 amino acids. V was pared by 5 bases and J by 0 bases, with 33 bases of the junction left unmatched. The CDR3 coding sequence is TGTGCTCTTGGGACTCAAGGCCTTTCACCCTTTTTCTGGGGGATAACATCTGGATACACCGATAAACTCATCTTT. Residues: CALGTQGLSPFFWGITSGYTDKLIF.